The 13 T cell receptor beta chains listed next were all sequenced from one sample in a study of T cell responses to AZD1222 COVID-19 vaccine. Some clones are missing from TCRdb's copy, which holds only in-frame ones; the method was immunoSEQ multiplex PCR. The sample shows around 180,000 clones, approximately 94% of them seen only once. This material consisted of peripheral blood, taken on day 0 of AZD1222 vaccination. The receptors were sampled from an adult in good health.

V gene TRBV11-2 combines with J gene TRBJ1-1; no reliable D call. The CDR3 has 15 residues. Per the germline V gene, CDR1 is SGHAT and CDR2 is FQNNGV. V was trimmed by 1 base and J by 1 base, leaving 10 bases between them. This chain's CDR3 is CASSLAHPGNTEAFF. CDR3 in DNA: TGTGCCAGCAGCTTAGCCCATCCAGGGAACACTGAAGCTTTCTTT.

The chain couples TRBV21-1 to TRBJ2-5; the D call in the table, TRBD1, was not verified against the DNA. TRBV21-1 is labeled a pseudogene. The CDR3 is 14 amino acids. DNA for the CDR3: TGTGCCAGCAGCAAACAGGGCACTCCAGAGACCCAGTACTTC. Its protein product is CASSKQGTPETQYF.

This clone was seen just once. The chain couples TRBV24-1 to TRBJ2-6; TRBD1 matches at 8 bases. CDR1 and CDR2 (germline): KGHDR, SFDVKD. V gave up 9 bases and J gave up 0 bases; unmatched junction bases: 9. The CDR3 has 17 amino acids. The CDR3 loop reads CATSRGTGSSGANVLTF. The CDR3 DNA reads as TGTGCCACCTCCCGAGGGACAGGAAGCTCTGGGGCCAACGTCCTGACTTTC.

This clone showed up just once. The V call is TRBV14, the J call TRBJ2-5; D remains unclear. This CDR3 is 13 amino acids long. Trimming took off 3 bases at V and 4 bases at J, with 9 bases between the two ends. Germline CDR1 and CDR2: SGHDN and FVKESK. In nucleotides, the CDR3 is TGTGCCAGCAGCCATAAGGCGGTAGAGACCCAGTACTTC. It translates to CASSHKAVETQYF.

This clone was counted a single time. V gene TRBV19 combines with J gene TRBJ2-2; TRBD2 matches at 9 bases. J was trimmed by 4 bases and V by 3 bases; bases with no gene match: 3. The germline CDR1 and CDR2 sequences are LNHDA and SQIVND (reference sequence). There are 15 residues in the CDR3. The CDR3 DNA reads TGTGCCAGTAGTATTAGCGGGAGTGGCACCGGGGAGCTGTTTTTT. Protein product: CASSISGSGTGELFF.

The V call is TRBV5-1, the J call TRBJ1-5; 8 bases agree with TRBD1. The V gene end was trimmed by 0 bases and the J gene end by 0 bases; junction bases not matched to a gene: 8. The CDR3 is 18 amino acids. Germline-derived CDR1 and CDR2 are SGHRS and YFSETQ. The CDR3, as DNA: TGCGCCAGCAGCTTGGAACCAACCGGGACAGGTAGCAATCAGCCCCAGCATTTT. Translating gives CASSLEPTGTGSNQPQHF.

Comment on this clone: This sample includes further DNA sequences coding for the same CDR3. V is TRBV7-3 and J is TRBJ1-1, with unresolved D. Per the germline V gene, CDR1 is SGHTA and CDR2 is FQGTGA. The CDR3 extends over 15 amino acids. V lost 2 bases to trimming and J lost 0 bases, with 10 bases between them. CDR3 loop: CASSLSPAMNTEAFF. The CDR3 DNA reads TGTGCCAGCAGCTTATCGCCTGCCATGAACACTGAAGCTTTCTTT.

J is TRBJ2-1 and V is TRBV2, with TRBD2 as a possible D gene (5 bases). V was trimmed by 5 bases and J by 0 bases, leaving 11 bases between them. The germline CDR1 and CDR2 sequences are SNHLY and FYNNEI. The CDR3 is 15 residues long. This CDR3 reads CASSPLGSSYNEQFF. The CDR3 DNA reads TGTGCCAGCAGTCCTTTGGGGAGCTCCTACAATGAGCAGTTCTTC.

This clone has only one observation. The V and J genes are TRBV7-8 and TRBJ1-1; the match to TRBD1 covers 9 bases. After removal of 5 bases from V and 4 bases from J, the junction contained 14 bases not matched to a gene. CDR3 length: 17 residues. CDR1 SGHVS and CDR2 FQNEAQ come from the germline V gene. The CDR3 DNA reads TGTGCCAGCAGCCGGGTCGGGGACAGGGCCCGAGGCACTGAAGCTTTCTTT. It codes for CASSRVGDRARGTEAFF.

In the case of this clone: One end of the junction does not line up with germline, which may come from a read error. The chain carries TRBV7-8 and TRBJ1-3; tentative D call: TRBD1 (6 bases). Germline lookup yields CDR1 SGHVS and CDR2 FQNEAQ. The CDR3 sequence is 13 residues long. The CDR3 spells CASSLSTGTTMNF. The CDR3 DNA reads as TGTGCCAGCAGCTTAAGTACCGGGACAACCATGAATTTT. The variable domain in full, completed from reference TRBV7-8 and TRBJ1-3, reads GAGVSQSPRYKVAKRGQDVALRCDPISGHVSLFWYQQALGQGPEFLTYFQNEAQLDKSGLPSDRFFAERPEGSVSTLKIQRTQQEDSAVYLCASSLSTGTTMNFGEGSWLTVV.

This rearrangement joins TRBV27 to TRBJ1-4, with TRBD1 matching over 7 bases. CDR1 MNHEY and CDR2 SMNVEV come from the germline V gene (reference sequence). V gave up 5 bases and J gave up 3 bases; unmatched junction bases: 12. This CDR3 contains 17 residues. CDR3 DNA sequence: TGTGCCAGCAGTGCTACGACAGGGAGGTTATCTAATGAAAAACTGTTTTTT. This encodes CASSATTGRLSNEKLFF.

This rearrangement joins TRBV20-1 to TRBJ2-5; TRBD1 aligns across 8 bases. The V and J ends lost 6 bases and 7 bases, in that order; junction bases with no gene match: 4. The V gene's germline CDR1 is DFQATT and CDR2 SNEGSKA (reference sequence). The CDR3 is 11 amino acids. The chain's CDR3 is CSAQTGATQYF. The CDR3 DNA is TGCAGTGCCCAGACAGGGGCGACCCAGTACTTC.

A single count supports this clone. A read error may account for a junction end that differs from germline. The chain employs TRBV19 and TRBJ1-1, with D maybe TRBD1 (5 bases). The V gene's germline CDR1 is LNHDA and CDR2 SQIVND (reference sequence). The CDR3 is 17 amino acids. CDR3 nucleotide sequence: TGTGCCAGTACTATACGGAATATTGGGGGAAGGAACACTGAAGCTTTCTTT. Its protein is CASTIRNIGGRNTEAFF. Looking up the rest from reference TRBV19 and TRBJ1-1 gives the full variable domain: DGGITQSPKYLFRKEGQNVTLSCEQNLNHDAMYWYRQDPGQGLRLIYYSQIVNDFQKGDIAEGYSVSREKKESFPLTVTSAQKNPTAFYLCASTIRNIGGRNTEAFFGQGTRLTVV.